This T cell receptor beta chain was recovered during a study of blood T cells in healthy people across ages. Primers used in a second PCR of roughly 6 to 11 cycles were a sample-barcoded 5' primer and a J-beta primer mix. Tagging of each cDNA molecule was performed by a template-switch adaptor with 12 random nucleotides. TCRdb analysed the 5' RACE reads with MiXCR anew, one entry per CDR3 protein. The sample contains 1,800,000 or so distinct CDR3 sequences, 35% to 50% of which appear only once. V gave up 1 base and J gave up 1 base, with 10 bases separating them. Germline CDR1 SQVTM, CDR2 ANQGSEA. The CDR3 has 14 amino acids. Regarding this clonotype: Its matching antigen is unknown.

Study results and limitations: Any changes in expanded clonotypes were possibly confounded, as donor CMV status remained unknown. TCR beta diversity correlated strongly with naive T cell percentage.

Each donor's blood draw was ten milliliters of peripheral blood. The chain combines TRBV29-1 with TRBJ1-1; D is uncertain. This receptor was obtained from a human donor in good health. The sequenced sample was blood. CDR3 sequence (DNA): TGCAGCGTTGAAGGACCGATCGGGAACACTGAAGCTTTCTTT. As protein: CSVEGPIGNTEAFF.